These 7 T cell receptor beta chains share one sample of origin, sequenced in a study of cytomegalovirus exposure and HLA in healthy donors. Vbeta (60) and Jbeta (13) primers were used in the PCR. Here immunoSEQ multiplex PCR was the method, and the copy in TCRdb shows in-frame clones only, minus some. The table includes 95,000 to 150,000 clones, about 74% detected once. The specimen was PBMCs. The receptors come from a woman aged 35 to 49 in good health and CMV-seropositive.

The chain couples TRBV29-1 to TRBJ2-1; no definite D call. CDR3 length: 12 amino acids. V lost 2 bases and J 9 bases, leaving 11 bases between the germline ends. Per germline, CDR1 SQVTM and CDR2 ANQGSEA. The CDR3 reads CSVELGLREQFF. DNA for the CDR3: TGCAGCGTTGAACTTGGCCTTCGTGAGCAGTTCTTC.

The V and J genes are TRBV30 and TRBJ1-5; the D is unclear. The length of the CDR3 is 12 residues. V shed 3 bases and J shed 7 bases, with 10 bases lying between them. Germline CDR1 is GTSNPN and CDR2 is SVGIG (reference sequence). The CDR3 sequence: CAWSILGQPQHF. The CDR3 nucleotides are TGTGCCTGGAGCATACTGGGCCAGCCCCAGCATTTT.

CDR3 DNA sequence: TGTGCCAGCAGTCCCAGGACAGGGGTTTACGAGCAGTACTTC. It is translated as CASSPRTGVYEQYF. The chain combines TRBV2 with TRBJ2-7; 9 bases line up with TRBD1. The CDR3 is made up of 14 amino acids. Germline-derived CDR1 and CDR2 are SNHLY and FYNNEI. Trimming cost V 5 bases and J 4 bases; bases outside gene matches: 6.

The chain couples TRBV5-8 to TRBJ2-1, with D tentatively TRBD2 (5 bases). The germline CDR1 and CDR2 sequences are SGHTS and YDEGEE. CDR3 length: 16 amino acids. V dropped 4 bases and J dropped 2 bases, with 16 bases sitting between them. Written as DNA, the CDR3 is TGTGCCAGCAGCCGAGGACTCCTCACCCCCTACAATGAGCAGTTCTTC. It yields the protein CASSRGLLTPYNEQFF. The complete variable domain, with remaining parts taken from reference TRBV5-8 and TRBJ2-1, reads EAGVTQSPTHLIKTRGQQATLRCSPISGHTSVYWYQQALGLGLQFLLWYDEGEERNRGNFPPRFSGRQFPNYSSELNVNALELEDSALYLCASSRGLLTPYNEQFFGPGTRLTVL.

CDR3 in amino acids: CASSSGSVNEQFF. The CDR3 nucleotides read TGTGCCAGCAGCTCGGGGTCCGTCAATGAGCAGTTCTTC. This chain connects TRBV7-9 to TRBJ2-1; D is possibly TRBD2 (5 bases). The CDR3 length is 13 residues. From germline, CDR1 is SEHNR and CDR2 FQNEAQ (reference sequence). V lost 4 bases to trimming and J lost 6 bases, with 10 bases between them.

The chain couples TRBV19 to TRBJ1-5, with 10 bases identical to TRBD1. Germline CDR1 LNHDA, CDR2 SQIVND (reference sequence). This CDR3 region has 15 residues. The junction had 9 bases not matched to a gene; V was cut back by 7 bases and J by 6 bases. CDR3 in DNA: TGTGCCAGTACGGACAGGGGGTTACTCAGTCAGCCCCAGCATTTT. Encoded protein: CASTDRGLLSQPQHF.

This clone was seen only a few times. Other DNA variants within this sample encode the same CDR3. The genes are TRBV15 and TRBJ2-4; 7 bases are a match to TRBD2. V gave up 1 base and J gave up 8 bases; unmatched junction bases: 2. The CDR3 contains 13 residues. Looked up from germline, CDR1 is LNHNV and CDR2 is YYDKDF (reference sequence). The CDR3 protein is CATSRGGGDIQYF. DNA of the CDR3: TGTGCCACCAGCAGAGGGGGGGGTGACATTCAGTACTTC.